The 20 T cell receptor beta chains reported below all come from one sample, sequenced in a study of blood T cell repertoires in COVID-19 (dated by TCRdb to about 2020). Library generation was performed with the immunoSEQ multiplex PCR assay. TCRdb's version of the immuneACCESS table is confined to in-frame rearrangements and falls short of the full clone set. An unresolved V gene accounts for under half of the shortfall where checked; the remainder is of unknown origin. For this sample there are about 190,000 clones; around nine tenths appear just once. 6.5% to 8.5% of the sample comes from the top ten. Sequencing was carried out using peripheral blood. Receptors were obtained from a man in his forties with acute or convalescent COVID-19.

The V call is TRBV19, the J call TRBJ2-7, with 7 bases that match TRBD1. The CDR3 covers 15 residues. Germline V gene sequence: CDR1 LNHDA, CDR2 SQIVND (reference sequence). V gave up 6 bases and J gave up 2 bases; unmatched junction bases: 10. The CDR3 protein is CASSSFRQGTYEQYF. In DNA form, the CDR3 reads TGTGCCAGTAGCTCATTCCGACAGGGAACCTACGAGCAGTACTTC.

The chain recombines TRBV5-5 with TRBJ2-7, with D tentatively TRBD2 (7 bases). Trimming left V 6 bases short and J 9 bases short, with 22 bases between. The CDR3 length is 14 residues. Germline CDR1 and CDR2: SGHKS and YYEKEE (reference sequence). CDR3 protein: CASIPWEGGAGQYF. The CDR3 DNA reads TGTGCCAGCATCCCCTGGGAGGGGGGCGCGGGGCAGTACTTC.

In DNA, the CDR3 is TGTGCCAGCAGCTTAACATCTGGCGGTTTCGGCAAAAACATTCAGTACTTC. As protein: CASSLTSGGFGKNIQYF. The chain recombines TRBV7-9 with TRBJ2-4, with unresolved D. Per germline, CDR1 SEHNR and CDR2 FQNEAQ (reference sequence). V shed 2 bases and J shed 3 bases, with 17 bases lying between them. The CDR3 spans 17 residues.

This chain connects TRBV5-8 to TRBJ2-7; a possible D gene is TRBD1 (5 bases). CDR3 length equals 13 residues. CDR1 is SGHTS, CDR2 YDEGEE, per germline. V lost 0 bases to trimming and J lost 3 bases, with 7 bases between them. The CDR3 sequence is CASSLVQGYEQYF. The DNA of the CDR3 is TGTGCCAGCAGCTTGGTGCAGGGCTACGAGCAGTACTTC.

The V gene is TRBV5-1, the J gene TRBJ2-5; D perhaps matches TRBD1 (7 bases). Per germline, CDR1 SGHRS and CDR2 YFSETQ. With 0 bases removed from V and 2 bases from J, the gap between germline ends came to 11 bases. The CDR3 sequence is 15 residues long. The CDR3 spells CASSLGQGGQETQYF. As DNA, the CDR3 is TGCGCCAGCAGCTTGGGGCAGGGGGGACAAGAGACCCAGTACTTC.

This chain uses TRBV9 with TRBJ2-7; 7 nucleotides line up with TRBD1. Per germline, CDR1 SGDLS and CDR2 YYNGEE. Losses at the gene ends were 2 bases for V and 0 bases for J; bases not matched to a gene: 8. The CDR3 spans 16 residues. The CDR3 DNA follows: TGTGCCAGCAGCGTCACCACAGGGGCCCCCTCCTACGAGCAGTACTTC. As protein: CASSVTTGAPSYEQYF.

The chain links TRBV5-4 to TRBJ2-2; the D is unclear. Germline V gives CDR1 SGHNT, CDR2 YYREEE (reference sequence). Trimming cost V 0 bases and J 6 bases, with 12 bases left between them. The CDR3 sequence is 15 residues long. CDR3 coding DNA: TGTGCCAGCAGCTTGGCGCAGTATGGTGCCGGGGAGCTGTTTTTT. This translates into CASSLAQYGAGELFF.

The rearrangement joins TRBV6-1 to TRBJ2-2; D is possibly TRBD2 (7 bases). The germline V gene encodes CDR1 MNHNS and CDR2 SASEGT. V lost 3 bases and J lost 0, with 17 bases in between. This CDR3 contains 18 residues. The CDR3 DNA sequence: TGTGCCAGCAGTGACGCTGTGTTCGGGGGGCCGAACACCGGGGAGCTGTTTTTT. Translation: CASSDAVFGGPNTGELFF.

The chain is built from TRBV9 and TRBJ2-3, with D possibly matching TRBD2 (5 bases). This CDR3 has 15 residues. V dropped 0 bases and J dropped 4 bases, with 12 bases sitting between them. Germline V gene data show CDR1 as SGDLS and CDR2 as YYNGEE. The CDR3 protein is CASSVAHPGADTQYF. For the CDR3, the DNA is TGTGCCAGCAGCGTAGCCCACCCCGGGGCAGATACGCAGTATTTT.

This chain connects TRBV29-1 to TRBJ1-5; perhaps TRBD1 as D (5 bases). CDR3 length: 16 residues. V was clipped by 5 bases and J by 1 base, with 18 bases between them. Germline V gives CDR1 SQVTM, CDR2 ANQGSEA. In nucleotides, the CDR3 is TGCAGCGTTAGGGAACCGGGACTCTCAAGCAATCAGCCCCAGCATTTT. Translation gives CSVREPGLSSNQPQHF.

Concerning this clone itself: A far larger clone lies a single base away; this is likely a read error. This rearrangement joins TRBV7-2 to TRBJ2-7, with TRBD1 as a possible D gene (5 bases). Germline lookup yields CDR1 SGHTA and CDR2 FQGNSA. Trimming took 5 bases from V and 3 from J, leaving 8 bases between them. The CDR3 consists of 12 residues. CDR3 loop: CASSPTVYEQYF. For the CDR3, the DNA is TGTGCCAGCAGCCCGACAGTCTACGAGCAGTACTTC. Combining the CDR3 with reference TRBV7-2 and TRBJ2-7 gives the whole variable domain GAGVSQSPSNKVTEKGKDVELRCDPISGHTALYWYRQSLGQGLEFLIYFQGNSAPDKSGLPSDRFSAERTGGSVSTLTIQRTQQEDSAVYLCASSPTVYEQYFGPGTRLTVT.

The chain uses TRBV11-1 and TRBJ2-7; TRBD1 matches 11 bases. With 5 bases clipped from V and 2 bases from J, the junction kept 5 bases outside the gene matches. In germline, CDR1 is SGHAT, CDR2 FQDESV (reference sequence). The CDR3 consists of 15 residues. CDR3 sequence reads: CASSPGTGGTYEQYF. CDR3 DNA sequence: TGTGCCAGCAGCCCTGGGACAGGGGGGACCTACGAGCAGTACTTC.

V gene TRBV27 combines with J gene TRBJ2-2; D is uncertain. This CDR3 has 13 residues. Germline V gene data show CDR1 as MNHEY and CDR2 as SMNVEV (reference sequence). Trimming pared 5 bases from V and 1 base from J, leaving 5 bases between. The CDR3 sequence: CASSLMNTGELFF. CDR3 DNA sequence: TGTGCCAGCAGTCTAATGAACACCGGGGAGCTGTTTTTT.

The J gene is TRBJ1-3, the V gene TRBV15, with 8 bases lining up with TRBD1. CDR1 and CDR2 (germline): LNHNV, YYDKDF (reference sequence). The CDR3 extends over 15 amino acids. Trimming removed 0 bases from V and 4 bases from J; junction bases left unmatched: 2. The CDR3 DNA reads as TGTGCCACCAGCAGAGATCAGGGGGCAGGAAACACCATATATTTT. Amino acids: CATSRDQGAGNTIYF. Drawing the rest from reference TRBV15 and TRBJ1-3, the complete variable domain is DAMVIQNPRYQVTQFGKPVTLSCSQTLNHNVMYWYQQKSSQAPKLLFHYYDKDFNNEADTPDNFQSRRPNTSFCFLDIRSPGLGDTAMYLCATSRDQGAGNTIYFGEGSWLTVV.

This clone was observed a single time. J is TRBJ2-7 and V is TRBV5-1; 8 nucleotides align to TRBD1. The trim removed 4 bases at V and 6 bases at J, leaving 6 bases unmatched. Germline lookup yields CDR1 SGHRS and CDR2 YFSETQ. The CDR3 has 13 amino acids. The CDR3 is CASSKDRAGEQYF. In DNA, the CDR3 is TGCGCCAGCAGCAAGGACAGGGCGGGCGAGCAGTACTTC.

The rearrangement links TRBV4-2 to TRBJ2-3; the match to TRBD2 covers 11 bases. CDR3 size: 18 residues. Germline V CDR1 and CDR2: LGHNA, YNFKEQ. Trimming cost V 3 bases and J 3 bases; bases outside gene matches: 11. The CDR3 region has the DNA TGTGCCAGCAGCCAGGGATTACTAGCGGGGGAAAGAACAGATACGCAGTATTTT. This gives the protein CASSQGLLAGERTDTQYF.

This rearrangement joins TRBV27 to TRBJ2-2, with TRBD2 matching 15 bases. The junction had 12 bases not matched to a gene; V was cut back by 3 bases and J by 16 bases. Germline V lookup: CDR1 MNHEY, CDR2 SMNVEV (reference sequence). The CDR3 has 16 amino acids. Here the CDR3 DNA reads TGTGCCAGCAGTTTGGGCAGAGGGACTAGCGGGGGGATTCAGTTTTTT. This codes for CASSLGRGTSGGIQFF.

The chain employs TRBV4-1 and TRBJ2-2; possible D gene TRBD1, 6 bases. This CDR3 is built from 15 residues. V was shortened by 3 bases and J by 4 bases, with 12 bases between the two germline ends. Germline V CDR1 and CDR2: MGHRA, YSYEKL. This chain's CDR3 is CASSQLGAFTGELFF. The CDR3 DNA follows: TGCGCCAGCAGCCAGCTGGGGGCCTTCACCGGGGAGCTGTTTTTT.

The V and J genes are TRBV7-7 and TRBJ2-1; 12 nucleotides line up with TRBD2. Germline trimming cut 4 bases from V and 7 bases from J; bases unmatched to any gene: 5. This CDR3 region has 15 residues. CDR1 SSHAT and CDR2 FNYEAQ come from the germline V gene (reference sequence). CDR3 sequence: CASSSSGGAHNEQFF. The CDR3 nucleotides are TGTGCCAGCAGCTCTAGCGGGGGGGCCCATAATGAGCAGTTCTTC.

J is TRBJ2-7 and V is TRBV2; 7 nucleotides line up with TRBD1. Germline trimming cut 2 bases from V and 4 bases from J; bases unmatched to any gene: 2. Germline-derived CDR1 and CDR2 are SNHLY and FYNNEI. CDR3 length: 13 residues. CDR3 amino acids: CASSETGVYEQYF. The CDR3 DNA reads as TGTGCCAGCAGTGAAACAGGGGTGTACGAGCAGTACTTC.